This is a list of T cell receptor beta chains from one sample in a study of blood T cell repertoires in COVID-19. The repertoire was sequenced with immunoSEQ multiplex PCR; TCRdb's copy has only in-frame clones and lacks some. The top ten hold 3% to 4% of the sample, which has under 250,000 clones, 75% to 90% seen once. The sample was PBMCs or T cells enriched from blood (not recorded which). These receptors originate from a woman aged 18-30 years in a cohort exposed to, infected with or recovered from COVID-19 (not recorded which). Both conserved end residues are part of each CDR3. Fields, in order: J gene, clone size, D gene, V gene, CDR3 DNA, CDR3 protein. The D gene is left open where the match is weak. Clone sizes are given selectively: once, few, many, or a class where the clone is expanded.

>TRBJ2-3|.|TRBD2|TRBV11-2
TGTGCCAGCAGCTTAGACACTAGCGGGAGTAGAAATACGCAGTATTTT
CASSLDTSGSRNTQYF
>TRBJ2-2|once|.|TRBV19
TGTGCCAGTAGTATTTGGGAGGTACAAAAGAACACCGGGGAGCTGTTTTTT
CASSIWEVQKNTGELFF
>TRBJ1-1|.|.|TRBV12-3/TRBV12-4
TGTGCCAGCAGTTTATTTTCAGGGGAAGCTTTCTTT
CASSLFSGEAFF
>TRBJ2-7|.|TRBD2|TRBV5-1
TGCGCCAGCAGCTCATCTAGCGGGGGGTCCTACGAGCAGTACTTC
CASSSSSGGSYEQYF
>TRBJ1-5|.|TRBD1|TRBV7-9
TGTGCCAGCAGCTTTCATTTTGGGACAGGGGATCAGCCCCAGCATTTT
CASSFHFGTGDQPQHF
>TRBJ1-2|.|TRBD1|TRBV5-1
TGCGCCAGCAGCCTGGGGGACAGGGGGCGCTTCTATGGCTACACCTTC
CASSLGDRGRFYGYTF
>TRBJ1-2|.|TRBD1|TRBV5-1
TGCGCCAGCAGCGGGGGACAGCCTAACTATGGCTACACCTTC
CASSGGQPNYGYTF
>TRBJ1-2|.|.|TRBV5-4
TGTGCCAGCAGCTTGGATTTAGACTATGGCTACACCTTC
CASSLDLDYGYTF
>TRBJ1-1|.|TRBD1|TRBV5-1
TGCGCCAGCAGCTTGGGAGGGACAGGGCCCACTGAAGCTTTCTTT
CASSLGGTGPTEAFF
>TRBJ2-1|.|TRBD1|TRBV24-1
TGTGCCACCAGTGACCCTAGGGGGACAGGGAATGAGCAGTTCTTC
CATSDPRGTGNEQFF
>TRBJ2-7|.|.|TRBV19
TGTGCCAGTAGTATGGGCAGAGCCTACGAGCAGTACTTC
CASSMGRAYEQYF
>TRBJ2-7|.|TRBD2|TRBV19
TGTGCCAGTAGTATAGGTAGCGGGCCTACCTACGAGCAGTACTTC
CASSIGSGPTYEQYF
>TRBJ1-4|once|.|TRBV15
TGTGCCACCAGCAGAGAAGGGGATGGTAATGAAAAACTGTTTTTT
CATSREGDGNEKLFF
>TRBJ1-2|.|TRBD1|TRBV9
TGTGCCAGCAGCGATGCCAGACAGGGAGTAAGGGGCTACACCTTC
CASSDARQGVRGYTF
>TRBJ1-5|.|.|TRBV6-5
TGTGCCAGCAGGGGGGGGTTTCAGCCCCAGCATTTT
CASRGGFQPQHF
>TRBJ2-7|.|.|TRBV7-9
TGTGCCAGCAGCCGACCGGGATCTCTCTACGAGCAGTACTTC
CASSRPGSLYEQYF
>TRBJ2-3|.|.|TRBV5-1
TGCGCCAGCAGCTTGGCTCAGGGTGGCCCTAGTTCCTACACAGATACGCAGTATTTT
CASSLAQGGPSSYTDTQYF
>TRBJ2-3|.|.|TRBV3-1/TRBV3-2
TGTGCCAGCAGCGGGGAGACAGATACGCAGTATTTT
CASSGETDTQYF
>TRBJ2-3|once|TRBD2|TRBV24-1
TGTGCCACCAGTGATGTGACTAGCGGGAGCCTCAGCACAGATACGCAGTATTTT
CATSDVTSGSLSTDTQYF
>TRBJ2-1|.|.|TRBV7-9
TGTGCCAGCTCCCTAAGTGGTGAGCAGTTCTTC
CASSLSGEQFF
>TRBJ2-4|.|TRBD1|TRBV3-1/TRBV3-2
TGTGCCAGCAGCCAAGGGGACAGGGGGCCCTCCTTTCAGTACTTC
CASSQGDRGPSFQYF
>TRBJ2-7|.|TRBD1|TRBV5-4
TGTGCCAGCAGCGTACAGGGGATTTCCTACGAGCAGTACTTC
CASSVQGISYEQYF
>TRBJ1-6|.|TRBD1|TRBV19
TGTGCCAGTAGTAGGGGGACAGGGGATTCACCCCTCCACTTT
CASSRGTGDSPLHF
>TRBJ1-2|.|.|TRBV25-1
TGTGCCAGCAGTGATACACCTTATGGCTACACCTTC
CASSDTPYGYTF
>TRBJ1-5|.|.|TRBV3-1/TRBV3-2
TGTGCCAGCAGCGTAGACAGTAGCAATCAGCCCCAGCATTTT
CASSVDSSNQPQHF
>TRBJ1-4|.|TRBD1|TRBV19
TGTGCCACAGGGGGACTCATACCTAATGAAAAACTGTTTTTT
CATGGLIPNEKLFF
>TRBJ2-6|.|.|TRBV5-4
TGTGCCAGCAGCTCCCCCGGCGGCAGCCCCTCTGGGGCCAACGTCCTGACTTTC
CASSSPGGSPSGANVLTF
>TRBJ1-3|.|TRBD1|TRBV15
TGTGCCACCAGCAGAGAGGACAGGGGGGACACCATATATTTT
CATSREDRGDTIYF
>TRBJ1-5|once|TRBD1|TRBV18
TGTGCCAGCTCACCAGGACAGGACCAGAATCAGCCCCAGCATTTT
CASSPGQDQNQPQHF
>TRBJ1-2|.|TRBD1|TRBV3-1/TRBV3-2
TGTGCCAGCAGCCTCGGGACAGGAGCTAACTATGGCTACACCTTC
CASSLGTGANYGYTF
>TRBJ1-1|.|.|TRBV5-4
TGTGCCAGCAGCTTGGTGGCGGGCCCTGAAGCTTTCTTT
CASSLVAGPEAFF
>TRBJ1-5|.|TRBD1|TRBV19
TGTGCCAGTAGTGGAAGGGACAGGGTCGGCCAGCCCCAGCATTTT
CASSGRDRVGQPQHF
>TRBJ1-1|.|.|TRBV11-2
TGTGCCAGCAGCTTAGAAGCTCGATTGGAGGAAGCTTTCTTT
CASSLEARLEEAFF